The 27 T cell receptor beta chains given below trace back to one sample, sequenced in a study of blood T cell repertoires in COVID-19. TCRdb's table, derived via immunoSEQ multiplex PCR, lists solely in-frame clones and lacks some. The table shows 75,000 to 80,000 clones, with approximately 90% occurring only once. Material: peripheral blood. These receptors were collected from a human donor in a cohort sampled during active COVID-19.

This clone was detected once. The rearrangement uses TRBV6-5 and TRBJ1-5, with 7 bases that match TRBD1. CDR1 is MNHEY and CDR2 is SVGAGI in the germline V gene. V lost 5 bases, J lost 5 bases, and 6 bases stayed unmatched. This CDR3 spans 14 amino acids. In nucleotides, the CDR3 is TGTGCCAGCAGTCCCGGGACAGCTCATCAGCCCCAGCATTTT. Translated, it gives CASSPGTAHQPQHF.

As DNA, the CDR3 is TGTGCCAGCAGCTTAGCGATGGACACTTACGAGCAGTACTTC. Amino acid sequence: CASSLAMDTYEQYF. The chain carries TRBV7-9 and TRBJ2-7; perhaps TRBD1 as D (5 bases). CDR1 and CDR2 (germline): SEHNR, FQNEAQ (reference sequence). Deletions cut 0 bases from V and 4 bases from J, with 10 bases between. CDR3 size: 14 residues.

The CDR3 loop reads CASSLGRGPGYTF. The CDR3, as DNA: TGTGCCAGCAGCTTAGGGAGGGGGCCTGGCTACACCTTC. V and J are TRBV7-9 and TRBJ1-2, with 7 positions matching TRBD1. CDR1 SEHNR and CDR2 FQNEAQ come from the germline V gene (reference sequence). This CDR3 has 13 amino acids. Losses at the gene ends were 1 base for V and 7 bases for J; bases not matched to a gene: 3.

The genes are TRBV6-6 and TRBJ2-7; 7 nucleotides match TRBD1. V dropped 10 bases and J dropped 3; count of bases not matched to a gene: 9. This CDR3 spans 13 amino acids. Germline V CDR1 and CDR2: MNHNY, SVGAGI (reference sequence). CDR3 bases: TGTGCCACCACGGACAGGACCTTCTACGAGCAGTACTTC. The encoded protein is CATTDRTFYEQYF.

The genes are TRBV21-1 and TRBJ1-6; TRBD1, as called in the table, went unchecked against the DNA. TRBV21-1 is labeled a pseudogene. This CDR3 is built from 15 residues. CDR3 sequence reads: CASSKARTGTSPLHF. The CDR3 coding sequence is TGTGCCAGCAGCAAAGCTCGGACAGGGACTTCACCCCTCCACTTT.

The chain has TRBV2 and TRBJ2-3; 8 nucleotides agree with TRBD1. Germline lookup yields CDR1 SNHLY and CDR2 FYNNEI. CDR3 length equals 15 residues. J gave up 0 bases and V 5 bases, and 4 bases lay outside the gene matches. CDR3 sequence (DNA): TGTGCCAGCAGTCCCGGGACAGGTAGCACAGATACGCAGTATTTT. As protein: CASSPGTGSTDTQYF.

V and J are TRBV7-2 and TRBJ1-5; 10 nucleotides line up with TRBD1. This CDR3 contains 16 residues. Per the germline V gene, CDR1 is SGHTA and CDR2 is FQGNSA. The J segment lost 4 bases and the V segment lost 4 bases, leaving 7 bases of the junction unmatched. The CDR3 DNA reads as TGTGCCAGCAGCTCGCAGACAGGGGGCGCGAATCAGCCCCAGCATTTT. As protein: CASSSQTGGANQPQHF.

The chain combines TRBV7-6 with TRBJ2-7, with 7 bases that match TRBD1. CDR3 size: 17 residues. In germline, CDR1 is SGHVS, CDR2 FNYEAQ. After removal of 5 bases from V and 6 bases from J, the junction contained 19 bases not matched to a gene. In DNA, the CDR3 is TGTGCCAGCAGCCTTACCCCGACAGGGAATAGTGCAACCGAGCAGTACTTC. Protein: CASSLTPTGNSATEQYF. Combining the CDR3 with reference TRBV7-6 and TRBJ2-7 gives the whole variable domain GAGVSQSPRYKVTKRGQDVALRCDPISGHVSLYWYRQALGQGPEFLTYFNYEAQQDKSGLPNDRFSAERPEGSISTLTIQRTEQRDSAMYRCASSLTPTGNSATEQYFGPGTRLTVT.

The V call is TRBV9, the J call TRBJ2-3; possibly TRBD2 for D (5 bases). The CDR3 sequence is 15 residues long. Trimming took 0 bases from V and 1 from J, leaving 9 bases between them. The germline V gene has CDR1 SGDLS and CDR2 YYNGEE. CDR3 in amino acids: CASSVVPAGTDTQYF. The CDR3 nucleotides read TGTGCCAGCAGCGTAGTTCCAGCGGGCACAGATACGCAGTATTTT.

This chain connects TRBV19 to TRBJ2-7; 7 nucleotides line up with TRBD1. This CDR3 has 15 amino acids. The ends lost 5 bases at V and 2 bases at J; junction bases unmatched: 9. Germline V CDR1 and CDR2: LNHDA, SQIVND (reference sequence). The CDR3 loop reads CASSGSRDSTYEQYF. The CDR3 nucleotides read TGTGCCAGTAGTGGTAGCCGGGACAGTACCTACGAGCAGTACTTC.

The chain employs TRBV11-3 and TRBJ2-3; TRBD2 matches 8 bases. The germline CDR1 and CDR2 sequences are SGHNT and YENEEA. Trimming at V came to 1 base and at J to 2 bases, leaving 5 bases not matched to a gene. The CDR3 spans 16 residues. CDR3 in DNA: TGTGCCAGCAGCTTAGGGTCTAGCGGGTACACAGATACGCAGTATTTT. Its translation is CASSLGSSGYTDTQYF.

The J gene is TRBJ2-1, the V gene TRBV27; 7 bases agree with TRBD2. Per the germline V gene, CDR1 is MNHEY and CDR2 is SMNVEV (reference sequence). The CDR3 runs to 12 residues. Trimming removed 4 bases from V and 7 bases from J; junction bases left unmatched: 1. CDR3 amino acids: CASSWGGNEQFF. DNA of the CDR3: TGTGCCAGCAGTTGGGGGGGTAATGAGCAGTTCTTC.

The V and J genes are TRBV4-2 and TRBJ1-1; D is possibly TRBD1 (5 bases). CDR1 is LGHNA, CDR2 YNFKEQ, per germline. The length of the CDR3 is 13 residues. Trimming left V 1 base short and J 8 bases short, with 11 bases between. CDR3 sequence reads: CASSQVDGAEAFF. CDR3 in DNA: TGTGCCAGCAGCCAAGTCGATGGGGCCGAAGCTTTCTTT.

The V call is TRBV18, the J call TRBJ2-3; D is perhaps TRBD1 (5 bases). This CDR3 comprises 14 residues. V was trimmed by 1 base and J by 6 bases, leaving 11 bases between them. From germline, CDR1 is KGHSH and CDR2 LQKENI. This chain's CDR3 is CASSPRGAVDTQYF. DNA for the CDR3: TGTGCCAGCTCACCACGGGGCGCAGTGGATACGCAGTATTTT.

V usage is TRBV6-2 or TRBV6-3 and J usage is TRBJ2-3, with D perhaps matching TRBD2 (7 bases). This CDR3 has 17 residues. Germline CDR1 reads MNHEY; CDR2 reads SVGEGT. The V end was cut by 6 bases, the J end by 0 bases, with 19 bases between. The CDR3 loop is CASSPRDGGQSTDTQYF. In DNA, the CDR3 is TGTGCCAGCAGCCCCCGGGACGGGGGGCAGAGCACAGATACGCAGTATTTT.

V gene TRBV10-2 combines with J gene TRBJ2-4; 8 bases match TRBD2. The germline V gene encodes CDR1 WSHSY and CDR2 SAAADI. J was trimmed by 4 bases and V by 0 bases; bases with no gene match: 2. The CDR3 consists of 15 residues. DNA of the CDR3: TGCGCCAGCAGTGAGTCCAGCGGGGGTAAAAACATTCAGTACTTC. Translation gives CASSESSGGKNIQYF.

The genes are TRBV13 and TRBJ1-1, with D possibly matching TRBD1 (6 bases). CDR3 length: 15 residues. V lost 4 bases, J lost 1 base, and 13 bases lay in between. Germline V gives CDR1 PRHDT, CDR2 FYEKMQ (reference sequence). The CDR3, as DNA: TGTGCCAGCAGCTCAAAAGAACAGGGGAACACTGAAGCTTTCTTT. The encoded protein is CASSSKEQGNTEAFF.

The chain joins TRBV18 to TRBJ2-7; 8 bases line up with TRBD2. There are 13 residues in the CDR3. The J segment lost 3 bases and the V segment lost 4 bases, leaving 2 bases of the junction unmatched. Per the germline V gene, CDR1 is KGHSH and CDR2 is LQKENI. CDR3 in amino acids: CASSQAGGYEQYF. Here the CDR3 DNA reads TGTGCCAGCTCACAGGCGGGGGGCTACGAGCAGTACTTC.

The rearrangement joins TRBV5-6 to TRBJ2-1, with 13 bases aligning to TRBD2. Germline V CDR1 and CDR2: SGHDT, YYEEEE. The CDR3 spans 16 residues. Unmatched junction bases numbered 10, after V lost 3 bases and J lost 10 bases. The CDR3 reads CASSSITSGRAGEQFF. The CDR3 DNA follows: TGTGCCAGCAGCTCAATTACTAGCGGGAGGGCCGGGGAGCAGTTCTTC.

In this sample, this clone turned up once. V is TRBV10-3 and J is TRBJ1-4; 7 nucleotides match TRBD1. With V trimmed by 8 bases and J by 5 bases, 5 bases remained unmatched. The CDR3 loop spans 13 amino acids. Germline CDR1 is ENHRY and CDR2 is SYGVKD. This CDR3 reads CAIQATGNEKLFF. DNA of the CDR3: TGTGCCATCCAGGCGACAGGGAATGAAAAACTGTTTTTT.

V gene TRBV11-2 combines with J gene TRBJ1-4; 8 nucleotides line up with TRBD1. The J segment lost 16 bases and the V segment lost 1 base, leaving 11 bases of the junction unmatched. Germline V gene sequence: CDR1 SGHAT, CDR2 FQNNGV. The CDR3 covers 14 residues. The DNA of the CDR3 is TGTGCCAGCAGCTTAGTCAGAGGACAGGGAGACGCGTTTTTT. Protein: CASSLVRGQGDAFF.

The rearrangement links TRBV28 to TRBJ1-2, with D uncertain. Germline V gene data show CDR1 as MDHEN and CDR2 as SYDVKM. With 6 bases removed from V and 4 bases from J, the gap between germline ends came to 15 bases. This CDR3 contains 14 residues. DNA of the CDR3: TGTGCCAGCAGCGGACCCGGGATCCGCTATGGCTACACCTTC. Translation gives CASSGPGIRYGYTF.

This clone was counted once. This rearrangement joins TRBV7-8 to TRBJ1-2, with TRBD1 as a possible D gene (6 bases). From germline, CDR1 is SGHVS and CDR2 FQNEAQ. This CDR3 contains 16 residues. V lost 3 bases to trimming and J lost 4 bases, with 18 bases between them. The CDR3 loop is CASSFSPGSRGYGYTF. The CDR3, as DNA: TGTGCCAGCAGCTTCTCCCCAGGGTCCAGGGGCTATGGCTACACCTTC.

This rearrangement joins TRBV3-1 (or the pseudogene TRBV3-2) to TRBJ1-5, with 12 bases fitting TRBD1. The CDR3 covers 19 residues. V gave up 2 bases and J gave up 0 bases; unmatched junction bases: 8. Germline V gene lookup returns CDR1 LGHDT and CDR2 YNNKEL (reference sequence). CDR3 sequence: CASSQSFGTGGYSNQPQHF. The CDR3 nucleotides read TGTGCCAGCAGCCAATCCTTCGGGACAGGGGGCTATAGCAATCAGCCCCAGCATTTT.

A single count supports this clone. The chain uses TRBV11-2 and TRBJ1-1; D perhaps matches TRBD1 (5 bases). V was pared by 11 bases and J by 6 bases, with 22 bases between. The CDR3 has 14 residues. The germline CDR1 and CDR2 sequences are SGHAT and FQNNGV. CDR3 bases: TGTGCCGTCTCCGCCAGGGTGGACGTGGCTGAAGCTTTCTTT. It is translated as CAVSARVDVAEAFF.

The V call is TRBV7-9, the J call TRBJ2-3, with 8 bases matching TRBD2. The V and J ends lost 0 bases and 3 bases, in that order; junction bases with no gene match: 2. CDR1 and CDR2 (germline): SEHNR, FQNEAQ (reference sequence). The CDR3 runs 15 residues. The CDR3 sequence is CASSLAPSGTDTQYF. DNA for the CDR3: TGTGCCAGCAGCTTAGCCCCTAGCGGGACAGATACGCAGTATTTT.

In nucleotides, the CDR3 is TGTGCCAGCTCACGACAGGGCGGAAACTCTTATGGCTACACCTTC. Translating gives CASSRQGGNSYGYTF. The V call is TRBV18, the J call TRBJ1-2; 7 bases align to TRBD1. Germline V gives CDR1 KGHSH, CDR2 LQKENI. V gave up 4 bases and J gave up 5 bases; unmatched junction bases: 10. The CDR3 totals 15 residues.